The clone carrying this T cell receptor (beta chain) was recorded many times. What it recognizes is unknown. This entry belongs to a study of T cell clonality in common variable immunodeficiency. Using immunoSEQ multiplex PCR, the repertoire was profiled, and TCRdb retains in-frame clones only, with some absent. Singletons are absent from the sample, which has tens of thousands of clones. The study's findings and limits: Fewer deletions and N-nucleotide insertions were reportedly seen in common variable immunodeficiency TCR beta sequences.

The receptor comes from a person aged 18 to 75 in good health. The sample consisted of peripheral blood mononuclear cells.

The CDR3 bases that were read are TGTGCCAGCAGTTTGGCAGGGGGCGTCGAATCACCC. It codes for CASSLAGGVESP. The CDR3, in full, reads CASSLAGGVESPLHF. The gene calls are TRBV28 and TRBJ1-6, with 8 bases lining up with TRBD1. Read data end 3 residues before the CDR3 end; the end is taken from the germline J gene. The CDR3 has 15 residues. J lost 10 bases, V lost 3 bases, and 8 bases had no gene match. CDR1 is MDHEN, CDR2 SYDVKM, per germline.